The 20 T cell receptor beta chains in this list originate from one sample, sequenced in a study of T-cell memory formation after mild COVID-19. MiXCR, run by TCRdb on the 5' RACE reads, gives a single entry per CDR3 protein. This table has around 83,000 distinct CDR3 sequences, 20% to 30% appearing once. Sequenced: PBMCs or a T cell subset sorted from them (not recorded which). The receptor source for this set is a man between 18 and 29 years old who had mild COVID-19 (a few samples of this study predate the infection). Cell type and time point are not known.

In its sample, this clonotype was seen a few times. The chain uses TRBV2 and TRBJ2-5; D gene uncertain. The CDR3 extends over 15 amino acids. Germline CDR1 and CDR2: SNHLY and FYNNEI. V dropped 1 base and J dropped 0 bases, with 9 bases sitting between them. CDR3 sequence reads: CASSEGQLYQETQYF. CDR3 DNA sequence: TGTGCCAGCAGTGAAGGGCAGTTGTACCAAGAGACCCAGTACTTC.

The chain uses TRBV5-1 and TRBJ2-1; perhaps TRBD2 as D (5 bases). In germline, CDR1 is SGHRS, CDR2 YFSETQ. This CDR3 is 13 amino acids long. The V and J ends lost 3 bases and 7 bases respectively, with 11 bases between them. DNA of the CDR3: TGCGCCAGCAGCTCGCCGGGATTGAATGAGCAGTTCTTC. It yields the protein CASSSPGLNEQFF. Full variable domain (remainder filled in from reference TRBV5-1 and TRBJ2-1): KAGVTQTPRYLIKTRGQQVTLSCSPISGHRSVSWYQQTPGQGLQFLFEYFSETQRNKGNFPGRFSGRQFSNSRSEMNVSTLELGDSALYLCASSSPGLNEQFFGPGTRLTVL.

The V and J genes are TRBV4-1 and TRBJ1-5; D call uncertain. Trimming took off 0 bases at V and 7 bases at J, with 10 bases between the two ends. CDR1 MGHRA and CDR2 YSYEKL come from the germline V gene. CDR3 length: 14 amino acids. The CDR3 nucleotides read TGCGCCAGCAGCCAAGACCCGGGGTCCCAGCCCCAGCATTTT. Its protein product is CASSQDPGSQPQHF.

The genes are TRBV6-6 and TRBJ2-7, with D possibly being TRBD2 (5 bases). Trimming took 5 bases from V and 3 from J, leaving 14 bases between them. Germline V gene lookup returns CDR1 MNHNY and CDR2 SVGAGI (reference sequence). CDR3 size: 14 residues. The CDR3 is CASSHAIRGYEQYV. The CDR3 DNA follows: TGTGCCAGCAGTCACGCCATACGGGGCTACGAGCAGTACGTC.

The chain is built from TRBV7-2 and TRBJ2-2; the D is unclear. Trimming left V 6 bases short and J 0 bases short, with 11 bases between. The CDR3 contains 15 residues. Per germline, CDR1 SGHTA and CDR2 FQGNSA. The CDR3 DNA reads as TGTGCCAGCAGGCCGGGCCCGCCGAACACCGGGGAGCTGTTTTTT. This codes for CASRPGPPNTGELFF. Full variable domain (outside the CDR3, taken from reference TRBV7-2 and TRBJ2-2): GAGVSQSPSNKVTEKGKDVELRCDPISGHTALYWYRQSLGQGLEFLIYFQGNSAPDKSGLPSDRFSAERTGGSVSTLTIQRTQQEDSAVYLCASRPGPPNTGELFFGEGSRLTVL.

This chain links TRBV11-2 with TRBJ2-5, with TRBD2 identical over 10 bases. V lost 5 bases, J lost 0 bases, and 6 bases stayed unmatched. This CDR3 comprises 16 residues. The germline gives CDR1 SGHAT, CDR2 FQNNGV. Here the CDR3 reads CASSPETSGYQETQYF. The CDR3 region has the DNA TGTGCCAGCAGCCCAGAGACTAGCGGGTACCAAGAGACCCAGTACTTC.

The chain combines TRBV5-1 with TRBJ1-1, with a tentative D call TRBD1 (5 bases). With 1 base removed from V and 3 bases from J, the gap between germline ends came to 13 bases. The germline V gene encodes CDR1 SGHRS and CDR2 YFSETQ. CDR3 size: 15 residues. The CDR3 DNA reads TGCGCCAGCAGCTTGTTCAGGGCCCGTGACACTGAAGCTTTCTTT. Residues: CASSLFRARDTEAFF.

The chain uses TRBV4-1 and TRBJ1-2, with D perhaps TRBD1 (5 bases). V was trimmed by 4 bases and J by 7 bases, leaving 16 bases between them. Germline V gives CDR1 MGHRA, CDR2 YSYEKL. The CDR3 totals 14 residues. DNA for the CDR3: TGCGCCAGCAGCCCGACCCCTGCGCAGGGTGGCTACACCTTC. Protein product: CASSPTPAQGGYTF.

V gene TRBV7-2 combines with J gene TRBJ1-1; perhaps TRBD1 as D (5 bases). The CDR3 loop spans 15 amino acids. The ends were cut back, 5 bases at V and 4 bases at J, with 17 bases in the middle. Germline lookup yields CDR1 SGHTA and CDR2 FQGNSA. Written as DNA, the CDR3 is TGTGCCAGCAGCGTGGGTCCAGGGTGGCCCACTGAAGCTTTCTTT. Translated: CASSVGPGWPTEAFF.

This clonotype was detected only a few times. The chain's CDR3 is CASNRGIAGELFF. The CDR3 nucleotides are TGTGCCAGTAACAGAGGGATCGCCGGGGAGCTGTTTTTT. The rearrangement joins TRBV19 to TRBJ2-2; D may be TRBD2 (5 bases). The CDR3 loop spans 13 amino acids. The germline V gene has CDR1 LNHDA and CDR2 SQIVND (reference sequence). Between the trimmed V and J ends, which lost 7 bases and 6 bases, there was a span of 12 bases.

The chain combines TRBV12-3 or TRBV12-4 with TRBJ2-5, with D hard to call. The CDR3 runs to 16 residues. Trimming took off 3 bases at V and 3 bases at J, with 17 bases between the two ends. The CDR3 sequence is CASSFSLRRSEETQYF. In nucleotides, the CDR3 is TGTGCCAGCAGTTTTAGCCTACGTCGCTCGGAAGAGACCCAGTACTTC.

The chain is built from TRBV7-9 and TRBJ1-1; 8 nucleotides align to TRBD1. The CDR3 has 20 residues. V was pared by 1 base and J by 4 bases, with 20 bases of the junction left unmatched. Germline values: CDR1 SEHNR, CDR2 FQNEAQ (reference sequence). CDR3 DNA: TGTGCCAGCAGCTTAGGCGACAGGGGAGCCCCAGAGCCTGGTGTCACTGAAGCTTTCTTT. The encoded protein is CASSLGDRGAPEPGVTEAFF.

This clonotype showed up just a few times. This chain connects TRBV20-1 to TRBJ1-2; D is perhaps TRBD1 (6 bases). The CDR3 sequence is 14 residues long. Germline CDR1 reads DFQATT; CDR2 reads SNEGSKA (reference sequence). Trimming shortened V by 0 bases and J by 3 bases, and 11 bases separated the two germline ends. CDR3 sequence reads: CSARDPGVDYGYTF. The DNA of the CDR3 is TGCAGTGCTAGAGATCCAGGGGTTGACTATGGCTACACCTTC.

This chain uses TRBV5-1 with TRBJ1-1, with a weak D call TRBD1 (5 bases). CDR1 is SGHRS and CDR2 is YFSETQ in the germline V gene. V lost 4 bases to trimming and J lost 2 bases, with 9 bases between them. The CDR3 has 13 amino acids. The CDR3 sequence: CASSPDSNTEAFF. In DNA, the CDR3 is TGCGCCAGCAGCCCTGACAGTAACACTGAAGCTTTCTTT.

This chain uses TRBV12-3 or TRBV12-4 with TRBJ1-1; tentatively, D is TRBD1 (6 bases). V lost 5 bases to trimming and J lost 6 bases, with 13 bases between them. The CDR3 has 13 residues. CDR3 sequence (DNA): TGTGCCAGCAGTCTCCCAGGGGAGGCTGAAGCTTTCTTT. This gives the protein CASSLPGEAEAFF.

The CDR3 DNA is TGTGCCAGCAGCCAAGATGGGATCAAGCAGTTCTTC. This encodes CASSQDGIKQFF. This chain links TRBV3-1 with TRBJ2-1; D not certain. The CDR3 has 12 amino acids. Germline V gives CDR1 LGHDT, CDR2 YNNKEL (reference sequence). Trimming shortened V by 0 bases and J by 11 bases, and 8 bases separated the two germline ends.

The chain is built from TRBV5-1 and TRBJ2-5; TRBD1 aligns across 7 bases. Per the germline V gene, CDR1 is SGHRS and CDR2 is YFSETQ. The CDR3 consists of 15 residues. With 4 bases clipped from V and 4 bases from J, the junction kept 10 bases outside the gene matches. This chain's CDR3 is CASSLDRDRGETQYF. CDR3 coding DNA: TGCGCCAGCAGCCTGGACCGGGACAGAGGAGAGACCCAGTACTTC.

This clonotype was recorded a few times. The chain uses TRBV6-5 and TRBJ2-1, with unresolved D. The CDR3 loop spans 12 amino acids. CDR1 and CDR2 (germline): MNHEY, SVGAGI. The V and J ends lost 2 bases and 7 bases respectively, with 6 bases between them. The CDR3 loop is CASSYRENEQFF. Here the CDR3 DNA reads TGTGCCAGCAGTTACAGGGAAAATGAGCAGTTCTTC.

The chain couples TRBV5-5 to TRBJ1-5; the D is unclear. Germline V lookup: CDR1 SGHKS, CDR2 YYEKEE (reference sequence). This CDR3 spans 14 amino acids. Trimming removed 2 bases from V and 3 bases from J, with 9 bases in between. The CDR3 region has the DNA TGTGCCAGCAGCTTTCGGGCCCTCAATCAGCCCCAGCATTTT. Its protein is CASSFRALNQPQHF.

The table lists this clonotype with a few counts. This chain uses TRBV6-2 or TRBV6-3 with TRBJ2-1; 7 bases map to TRBD1. The CDR3 has 15 residues. V lost 6 bases, J lost 4 bases, and 9 bases stayed unmatched. Germline CDR1 reads MNHEY; CDR2 reads SVGEGT. CDR3 residues: CASRPPGQKYNEQFF. The CDR3 region has the DNA TGTGCCAGCAGACCCCCGGGACAGAAATACAATGAGCAGTTCTTC.